This passage covers 11 T cell receptor beta chains from one sample sequenced in a study of CD8+ T cells in alopecia areata. Extracted RNA was reverse transcribed into cDNA, the sequencing template. This table comes from immunoSEQ multiplex PCR, and its TCRdb copy is limited to in-frame clones, with some not included. The sample lists about 180,000 clones; less than 75% were seen once. Described treatment: oral pan-JAK inhibitor, 5-10 mg twice daily. The sequencing used CD4+ T cells sorted from blood, collected at approximately week 56, from a patient treated with tofacitinib. The receptors were sampled from a human donor with alopecia areata.

The rearrangement links TRBV7-2 to TRBJ1-2; maybe TRBD1 (5 bases). The CDR3 sequence is 13 residues long. The germline V and J ends were trimmed by 1 base and 7 bases, with 10 bases remaining between them. Germline V CDR1 and CDR2: SGHTA, FQGNSA. The DNA of the CDR3 is TGTGCCAGCAGCTTAGTGGCAGGGACTGGCTACACCTTC. Amino acids: CASSLVAGTGYTF.

This clone was detected a few times. The rearrangement links TRBV2 to TRBJ1-2, with no clear D. CDR3 length: 11 amino acids. Germline V gene data show CDR1 as SNHLY and CDR2 as FYNNEI. Trimming removed 7 bases at V and 8 bases at J, with 11 bases between. DNA of the CDR3: TGTGCCAGCACCCGCGGGCAAGGCTACACCTTC. Translating gives CASTRGQGYTF. Supplemented by reference TRBV2 and TRBJ1-2, the full variable domain reads EPEVTQTPSHQVTQMGQEVILRCVPISNHLYFYWYRQILGQKVEFLVSFYNNEISEKSEIFDDQFSVERPDGSNFTLKIRSTKLEDSAMYFCASTRGQGYTFGSGTRLTVV.

The sample holds a few counts of this clone. This chain joins TRBV6-6 and TRBJ1-1; 7 nucleotides agree with TRBD1. Trimming cost V 2 bases and J 3 bases; bases outside gene matches: 3. The CDR3 extends over 14 amino acids. Germline CDR1 is MNHNY and CDR2 is SVGAGI (reference sequence). The CDR3 loop reads CASSYPTGDTEAFF. The CDR3 coding sequence is TGTGCCAGCAGTTACCCCACAGGGGACACTGAAGCTTTCTTT.

This chain connects TRBV7-8 to TRBJ2-1; 8 positions agree with TRBD1. The V and J ends lost 0 bases and 6 bases, in that order; junction bases with no gene match: 7. The germline gives CDR1 SGHVS, CDR2 FQNEAQ. This CDR3 comprises 16 residues. The CDR3 here is CASSLADRVGGNEQFF. The CDR3 DNA sequence: TGTGCCAGCAGCTTAGCGGACAGGGTAGGCGGCAATGAGCAGTTCTTC.

The table lists this clone with a count of one. The chain uses TRBV27 and TRBJ2-7; perhaps TRBD1 as D (5 bases). This CDR3 region has 16 residues. The V and J ends lost 6 bases and 6 bases respectively, with 24 bases between them. In germline, CDR1 is MNHEY, CDR2 SMNVEV (reference sequence). The CDR3 coding sequence is TGTGCCAGCAGACTCCGGCGGCAGGGTAAGGCAAGCGAGCAGTACTTC. It is translated as CASRLRRQGKASEQYF.

The chain couples TRBV7-9 to TRBJ1-1; TRBD1 aligns across 7 bases. The CDR3 covers 16 residues. Germline V gene sequence: CDR1 SEHNR, CDR2 FQNEAQ (reference sequence). The V gene end was trimmed by 3 bases and the J gene end by 0 bases; junction bases not matched to a gene: 7. The CDR3 nucleotides are TGTGCCAGCAGCTTTCAGACAGGGACCATGAACACTGAAGCTTTCTTT. Residues: CASSFQTGTMNTEAFF.

This chain links TRBV11-1 with TRBJ2-5; TRBD2 agrees at 7 bases. The CDR3 has 14 residues. V lost 5 bases to trimming and J lost 5 bases; unmatched junction nucleotides: 8. Looked up from germline, CDR1 is SGHAT and CDR2 is FQDESV (reference sequence). The CDR3 DNA is TGTGCCAGCAGCCCGAGACTAGCCTGGGAGACCCAGTACTTC. Translated, it gives CASSPRLAWETQYF.

CDR3: CASGLEVTDTQYF. In DNA, the CDR3 is TGTGCCAGCGGGTTGGAAGTCACAGATACGCAGTATTTT. The chain is built from TRBV2 and TRBJ2-3; no reliable D call. The CDR3 extends over 13 amino acids. V was shortened by 8 bases and J by 2 bases, with 11 bases between the two germline ends. Germline V gene sequence: CDR1 SNHLY, CDR2 FYNNEI.

This sequence joins TRBV29-1 and TRBJ2-5; D not certain. The CDR3 spans 13 residues. Germline V gene lookup returns CDR1 SQVTM and CDR2 ANQGSEA. Trimming took 8 bases from V and 5 from J, leaving 18 bases between them. In DNA, the CDR3 is TGCAGCTCCCTGACTGGATTCCGGGAGACCCAGTACTTC. Translating it yields CSSLTGFRETQYF.

This chain joins TRBV4-1 and TRBJ1-2; D not resolved. The CDR3 runs 14 residues. V was trimmed by 4 bases and J by 7 bases, leaving 16 bases between them. Germline V gives CDR1 MGHRA, CDR2 YSYEKL. DNA of the CDR3: TGCGCCAGCAGCCTCCATGTGGGCGGTTTTGGCTACACCTTC. Its translation is CASSLHVGGFGYTF.

The J gene is TRBJ1-5, the V gene TRBV6-5; no clear D gene. V gave up 9 bases and J gave up 6 bases, with 15 bases separating them. The CDR3 runs to 13 residues. In germline, CDR1 is MNHEY, CDR2 SVGAGI. Written as DNA, the CDR3 is TGTGCCAGTTCCGGACGGAGAAGTCAGCCCCAGCATTTT. Encoded protein: CASSGRRSQPQHF.